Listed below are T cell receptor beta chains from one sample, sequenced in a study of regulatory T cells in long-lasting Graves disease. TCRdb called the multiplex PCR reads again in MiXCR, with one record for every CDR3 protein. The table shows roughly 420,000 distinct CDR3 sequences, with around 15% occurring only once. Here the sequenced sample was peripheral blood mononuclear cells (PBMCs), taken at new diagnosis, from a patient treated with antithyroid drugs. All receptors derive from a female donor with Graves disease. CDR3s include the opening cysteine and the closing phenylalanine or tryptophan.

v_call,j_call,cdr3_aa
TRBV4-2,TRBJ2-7,CASSQDPSGRGYEQYF
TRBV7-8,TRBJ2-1,CASTTRGGGSYNEQFF
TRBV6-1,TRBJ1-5,CASRLTGFTGQPQHF
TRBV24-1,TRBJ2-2,CATRPTGAQNTRELFF
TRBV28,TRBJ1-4,CASSFYGEGSATNEKLFF
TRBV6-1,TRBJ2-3,CASSWGLTGGSSSSTDTQYF
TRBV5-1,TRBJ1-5,CASSRGYGELQHF
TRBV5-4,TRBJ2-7,CASSLDSTGTSGMYSYEQYF
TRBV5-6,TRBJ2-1,CASSLARVTFF
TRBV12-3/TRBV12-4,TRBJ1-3,CASSLDRTGPRNTIYF
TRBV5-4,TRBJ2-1,CASSLAEVRGNEQFF
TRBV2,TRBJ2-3,CASRTYTDTQYF
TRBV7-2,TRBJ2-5,CASTTGGAVRETQYF
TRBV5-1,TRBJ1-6,CASTKQDNNSPLHF
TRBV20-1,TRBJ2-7,CSAQLAGSYEQYF
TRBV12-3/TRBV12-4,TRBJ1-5,CASSQGGGTGVSRPQHF
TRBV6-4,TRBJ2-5,CASSEARTQYF
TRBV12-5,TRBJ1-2,CASAPGQNYGYTF
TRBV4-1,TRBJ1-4,CASSRTVGNEKLFF
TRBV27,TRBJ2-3,CASSFWTGDNTYTQYF
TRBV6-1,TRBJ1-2,CASTNEGPQLNYGYTF
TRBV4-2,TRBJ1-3,CASSHDRGLTGNTIYF
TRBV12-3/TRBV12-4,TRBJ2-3,CASSTRGRRSEGSTDTQYF
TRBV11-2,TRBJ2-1,CASSLEGGWTYNEQFF
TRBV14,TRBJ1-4,CASSQEWTPHEKLFF
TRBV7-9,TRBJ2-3,CASSPMGGTDTQYF
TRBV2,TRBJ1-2,CASRPGRLTPNYGYTF
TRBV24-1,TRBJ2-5,CATSDSKEGAGETQYF
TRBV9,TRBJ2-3,CASSGRTSGGTTDTQYF
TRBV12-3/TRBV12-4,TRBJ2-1,CASRGPGTIYNEQFF
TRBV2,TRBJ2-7,CATKMREGAYEQYF